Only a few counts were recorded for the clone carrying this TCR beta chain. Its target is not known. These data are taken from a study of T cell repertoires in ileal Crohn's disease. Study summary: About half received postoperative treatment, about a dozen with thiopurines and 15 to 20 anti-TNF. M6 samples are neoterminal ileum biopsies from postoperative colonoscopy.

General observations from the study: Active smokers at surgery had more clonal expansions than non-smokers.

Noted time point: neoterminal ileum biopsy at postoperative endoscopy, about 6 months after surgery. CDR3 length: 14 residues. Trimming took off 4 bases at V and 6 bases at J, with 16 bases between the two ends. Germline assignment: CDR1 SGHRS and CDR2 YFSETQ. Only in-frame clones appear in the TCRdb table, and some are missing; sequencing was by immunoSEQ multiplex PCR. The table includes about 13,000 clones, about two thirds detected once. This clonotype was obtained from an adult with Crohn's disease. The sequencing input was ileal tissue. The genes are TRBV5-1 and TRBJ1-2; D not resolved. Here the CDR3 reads CASSTSGRFHGYTF. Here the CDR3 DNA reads TGCGCCAGCAGCACCTCCGGGAGGTTCCATGGCTACACCTTC. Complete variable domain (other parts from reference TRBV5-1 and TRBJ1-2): KAGVTQTPRYLIKTRGQQVTLSCSPISGHRSVSWYQQTPGQGLQFLFEYFSETQRNKGNFPGRFSGRQFSNSRSEMNVSTLELGDSALYLCASSTSGRFHGYTFGSGTRLTVV.